Shown below are 19 T cell receptor beta chains from a single sample sequenced in a study of cytomegalovirus exposure and HLA in healthy donors. Use of 60 Vbeta and 13 Jbeta primers characterized the PCR. Assay: immunoSEQ multiplex PCR; the TCRdb copy retains only in-frame clones and omits some. The table lists under 200,000 clones, 75% to 90% of them singletons, with roughly 1.9% in the top ten. The sample comprised PBMCs. Every receptor here comes from a woman aged 18-35 years in good health and CMV-seronegative.

The DNA of the CDR3 is TGTGCCAGCAGTTACTCGGTAATACAGGGGAACTACGAGCAGTACTTC. It translates to CASSYSVIQGNYEQYF. The chain combines TRBV6-5 with TRBJ2-7; 7 bases map to TRBD1. The CDR3 extends over 16 amino acids. CDR1 is MNHEY and CDR2 is SVGAGI in the germline V gene. V trimming: 0 bases; J trimming: 3 bases; junction bases outside the gene matches: 8.

V is TRBV7-2 and J is TRBJ1-1; D unclear. V gave up 1 base and J gave up 3 bases, with 6 bases separating them. The germline gives CDR1 SGHTA, CDR2 FQGNSA. The CDR3 is 13 amino acids. CDR3 nucleotide sequence: TGTGCCAGCAGCTTAGTCGGTTACACTGAAGCTTTCTTT. This codes for CASSLVGYTEAFF. The complete variable domain, with remaining parts taken from reference TRBV7-2 and TRBJ1-1, reads GAGVSQSPSNKVTEKGKDVELRCDPISGHTALYWYRQSLGQGLEFLIYFQGNSAPDKSGLPSDRFSAERTGGSVSTLTIQRTQQEDSAVYLCASSLVGYTEAFFGQGTRLTVV.

The gene calls are TRBV29-1 and TRBJ1-1; 11 bases are a match to TRBD1. CDR1 is SQVTM, CDR2 ANQGSEA, per germline. The CDR3 totals 16 residues. Trimming removed 6 bases from V and 0 bases from J; junction bases left unmatched: 9. The CDR3 coding sequence is TGCAGCGTCCGCGGGGACAGGGGGTCCGTGAACACTGAAGCTTTCTTT. Protein sequence: CSVRGDRGSVNTEAFF. The full variable domain, in which reference TRBV29-1 and TRBJ1-1 provide the parts outside the CDR3, is SAVISQKPSRDICQRGTSLTIQCQVDSQVTMMFWYRQQPGQSLTLIATANQGSEATYESGFVIDKFPISRPNLTFSTLTVSNMSPEDSSIYLCSVRGDRGSVNTEAFFGQGTRLTVV.

The chain couples TRBV7-9 to TRBJ2-3, with D possibly matching TRBD1 (5 bases). This CDR3 spans 16 amino acids. The V end lost 2 bases, the J end lost 3 bases, and 15 bases lay between the germline ends. Germline CDR1 and CDR2: SEHNR and FQNEAQ (reference sequence). The CDR3 sequence: CASSLTNLRETDTQYF. The DNA of the CDR3 is TGTGCCAGCAGCTTAACGAACCTCAGGGAAACAGATACGCAGTATTTT.

This sequence joins TRBV5-1 and TRBJ2-1; maybe TRBD2 (5 bases). The CDR3 covers 13 residues. Germline V gene data show CDR1 as SGHRS and CDR2 as YFSETQ. The germline V and J ends were trimmed by 5 bases and 10 bases, with 16 bases remaining between them. This chain's CDR3 is CASSRPDSREQFF. The DNA of the CDR3 is TGCGCCAGCAGTCGCCCGGACTCGCGGGAGCAGTTCTTC. Full variable domain (outside the CDR3, taken from reference TRBV5-1 and TRBJ2-1): KAGVTQTPRYLIKTRGQQVTLSCSPISGHRSVSWYQQTPGQGLQFLFEYFSETQRNKGNFPGRFSGRQFSNSRSEMNVSTLELGDSALYLCASSRPDSREQFFGPGTRLTVL.

The chain employs TRBV2 and TRBJ2-2; the D is unclear. Germline V gives CDR1 SNHLY, CDR2 FYNNEI. With 4 bases removed from V and 0 bases from J, the gap between germline ends came to 12 bases. The CDR3 covers 16 residues. Written as DNA, the CDR3 is TGTGCCAGCAGTGTCTGGGCAGGCGCGAACACCGGGGAGCTGTTTTTT. Amino acid sequence: CASSVWAGANTGELFF.

The rearrangement joins TRBV2 to TRBJ2-2; possibly TRBD1 for D (6 bases). V was trimmed by 7 bases and J by 1 base, leaving 19 bases between them. The germline V gene has CDR1 SNHLY and CDR2 FYNNEI. The CDR3 is 17 residues long. The CDR3 sequence is CASTPLQGLGNTGELFF. CDR3 nucleotide sequence: TGTGCCAGCACCCCCCTCCAGGGGCTGGGGAACACCGGGGAGCTGTTTTTT.

For the CDR3, the DNA is TGTGCCAGCTCACCCGGGACAGACTACTACGAGCAGTACTTC. Its protein product is CASSPGTDYYEQYF. V gene TRBV18 combines with J gene TRBJ2-7; 7 positions agree with TRBD1. The length of the CDR3 is 14 residues. Germline V lookup: CDR1 KGHSH, CDR2 LQKENI. J was trimmed by 3 bases and V by 3 bases; bases with no gene match: 5.

The CDR3 coding sequence is TGCAGCGTTGGAGGCTACACTAACTATGGCTACACCTTC. It specifies CSVGGYTNYGYTF. The chain links TRBV29-1 to TRBJ1-2; D not resolved. Germline V lookup: CDR1 SQVTM, CDR2 ANQGSEA. Trimming removed 4 bases from V and 0 bases from J, with 9 bases in between. This CDR3 has 13 amino acids.

The gene calls are TRBV5-1 and TRBJ2-2; a weak D match, TRBD2 (5 bases). This CDR3 spans 16 amino acids. Germline CDR1 and CDR2: SGHRS and YFSETQ. V shed 0 bases and J shed 3 bases, with 12 bases lying between them. The chain's CDR3 is CASSLERWSHTGELFF. Written as DNA, the CDR3 is TGCGCCAGCAGCTTGGAGCGGTGGAGTCACACCGGGGAGCTGTTTTTT.

The V call is TRBV11-2, the J call TRBJ2-4; 9 bases map to TRBD1. With 6 bases clipped from V and 7 bases from J, the junction kept 4 bases outside the gene matches. Germline loops: CDR1 SGHAT, CDR2 FQNNGV. The CDR3 totals 13 residues. This chain's CDR3 is CASSTGQGNIQYF. For the CDR3, the DNA is TGTGCCAGCAGTACGGGACAGGGTAACATTCAGTACTTC.

This clone was recorded a few times. This chain connects TRBV19 to TRBJ2-6, with 7 bases aligning to TRBD2. The CDR3 contains 16 residues. V shed 3 bases and J 2 bases; nucleotides not matched to a gene: 4. CDR1 is LNHDA, CDR2 SQIVND, per germline (reference sequence). CDR3 residues: CASSMGGGTGANVLTF. The CDR3 DNA sequence: TGTGCCAGTAGTATGGGGGGGGGTACTGGGGCCAACGTCCTGACTTTC.

The gene calls are TRBV9 and TRBJ1-1, with TRBD1 matching 7 bases. V shed 0 bases and J 10 bases; nucleotides not matched to a gene: 6. The CDR3 sequence is 13 residues long. CDR1 is SGDLS and CDR2 is YYNGEE in the germline V gene. The DNA for the CDR3 is TGTGCCAGCAGCGTAGGGGACAGATCAAGAGCTTTCTTT. Encoded protein: CASSVGDRSRAFF.

V gene TRBV19 combines with J gene TRBJ1-5, with TRBD1 identical over 9 bases. The V and J ends lost 5 bases and 6 bases, in that order; junction bases with no gene match: 14. The CDR3 totals 17 residues. Germline V gives CDR1 LNHDA, CDR2 SQIVND (reference sequence). This CDR3 reads CASSPRLPGTGLQPQHF. The CDR3 DNA reads as TGTGCCAGTAGTCCCCGCTTACCCGGGACAGGGCTTCAGCCCCAGCATTTT.

The genes are TRBV28 and TRBJ2-1; TRBD1 matches 7 bases. V lost 6 bases and J lost 9; bases outside the gene matches: 11. Germline loops: CDR1 MDHEN, CDR2 SYDVKM. The CDR3 totals 14 residues. The CDR3 region has the DNA TGTGCCAGCAGCCCTGGGCCGAGGGGGCGTGAGCAGTTCTTC. Amino acid sequence: CASSPGPRGREQFF.

The chain recombines TRBV9 with TRBJ1-2, with 9 bases lining up with TRBD1. With V trimmed by 0 bases and J by 7 bases, 7 bases remained unmatched. Germline CDR1 reads SGDLS; CDR2 reads YYNGEE. This CDR3 has 15 amino acids. The CDR3 loop reads CASSVGTGGAGGYTF. The CDR3 region has the DNA TGTGCCAGCAGCGTAGGAACAGGGGGCGCGGGTGGCTACACCTTC.

This clone was recorded a few times. The gene calls are TRBV6-1 and TRBJ1-4; possible D gene TRBD1, 5 bases. Per the germline V gene, CDR1 is MNHNS and CDR2 is SASEGT. The CDR3 is 15 amino acids. V shed 6 bases and J shed 5 bases, with 16 bases lying between them. The CDR3 region has the DNA TGTGCCAGCAGCCTCACCGCGGGGACCAATGAAAAACTGTTTTTT. Translated, it gives CASSLTAGTNEKLFF.

V usage is TRBV2 and J usage is TRBJ2-1, with 10 bases lining up with TRBD2. V dropped 1 base and J dropped 8; count of bases not matched to a gene: 5. The germline gives CDR1 SNHLY, CDR2 FYNNEI. The CDR3 totals 15 residues. The CDR3 region has the DNA TGTGCCAGCAGTGAAGGGAGCGGGGGGGCCTATGAGCAGTTCTTC. This sequence encodes CASSEGSGGAYEQFF.

The chain employs TRBV19 and TRBJ1-2; 8 bases align to TRBD1. The CDR3 covers 15 residues. Germline V gives CDR1 LNHDA, CDR2 SQIVND (reference sequence). Germline trimming cut 6 bases from V and 7 bases from J; bases unmatched to any gene: 13. The CDR3 DNA reads as TGTGCCAGTAGATCGACAAACAGGGGGATGGTTGGCTACACCTTC. The encoded protein is CASRSTNRGMVGYTF.